This T cell receptor beta chain was identified during a study of blood T cell repertoires in COVID-19. This clone occurred once. Per germline, CDR1 MDHEN and CDR2 SYDVKM. The CDR3 consists of 13 residues. After removal of 9 bases from V and 2 bases from J, the junction contained 7 bases not matched to a gene. Data came from immunoSEQ multiplex PCR; TCRdb stores just in-frame clones and leaves some out. The repertoire has around 150,000 clones, roughly 91% of them found once; the top ten carry 4.6%. Material for sequencing was peripheral blood. The V call is TRBV28, the J call TRBJ2-7; the match to TRBD1 covers 7 bases. The TCR sequence derives from a woman aged 50 to 65 with acute or convalescent COVID-19. For the CDR3, the DNA is TGTGCCAGTCAATGGGACAGTACCTACGAGCAGTACTTC. This translates into CASQWDSTYEQYF. The full variable domain, its missing parts supplied by reference TRBV28 and TRBJ2-7, is DVKVTQSSRYLVKRTGEKVFLECVQDMDHENMFWYRQDPGLGLRLIYFSYDVKMKEKGDIPEGYSVSREKKERFSLILESASTNQTSMYLCASQWDSTYEQYFGPGTRLTVT.